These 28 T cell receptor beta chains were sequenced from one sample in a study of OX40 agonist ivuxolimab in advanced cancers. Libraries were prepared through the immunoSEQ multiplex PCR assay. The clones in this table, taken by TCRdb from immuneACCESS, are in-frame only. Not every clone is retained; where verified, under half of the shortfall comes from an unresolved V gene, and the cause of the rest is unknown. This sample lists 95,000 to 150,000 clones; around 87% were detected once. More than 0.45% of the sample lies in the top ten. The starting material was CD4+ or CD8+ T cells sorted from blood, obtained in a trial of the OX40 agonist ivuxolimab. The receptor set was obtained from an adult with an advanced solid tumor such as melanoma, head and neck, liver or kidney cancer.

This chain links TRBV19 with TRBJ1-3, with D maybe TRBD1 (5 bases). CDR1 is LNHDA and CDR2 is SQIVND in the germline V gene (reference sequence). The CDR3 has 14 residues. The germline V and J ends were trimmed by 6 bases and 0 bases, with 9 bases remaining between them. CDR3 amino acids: CASRRGSSGNTIYF. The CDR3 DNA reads TGTGCCAGTAGGAGGGGTTCCTCTGGAAACACCATATATTTT.

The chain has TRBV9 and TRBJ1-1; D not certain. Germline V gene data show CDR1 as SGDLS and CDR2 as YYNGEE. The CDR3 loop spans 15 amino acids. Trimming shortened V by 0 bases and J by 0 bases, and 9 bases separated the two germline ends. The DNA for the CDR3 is TGTGCCAGCAGCGTAGGAGGGCTCTTGAACACTGAAGCTTTCTTT. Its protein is CASSVGGLLNTEAFF. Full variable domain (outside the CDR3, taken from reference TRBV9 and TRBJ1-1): DSGVTQTPKHLITATGQRVTLRCSPRSGDLSVYWYQQSLDQGLQFLIQYYNGEERAKGNILERFSAQQFPDLHSELNLSSLELGDSALYFCASSVGGLLNTEAFFGQGTRLTVV.

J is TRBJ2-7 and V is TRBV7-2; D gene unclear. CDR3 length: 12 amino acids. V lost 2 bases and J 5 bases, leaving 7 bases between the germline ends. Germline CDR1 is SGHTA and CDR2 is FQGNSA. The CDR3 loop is CASSLPPNEQYF. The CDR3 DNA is TGTGCCAGCAGCTTACCCCCGAACGAGCAGTACTTC.

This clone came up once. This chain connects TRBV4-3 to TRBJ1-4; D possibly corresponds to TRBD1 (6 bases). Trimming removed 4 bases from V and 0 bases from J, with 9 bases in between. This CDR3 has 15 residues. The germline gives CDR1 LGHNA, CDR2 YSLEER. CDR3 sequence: CASSRGTTTNEKLFF. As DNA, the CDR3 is TGCGCCAGCAGCCGGGGGACAACAACTAATGAAAAACTGTTTTTT.

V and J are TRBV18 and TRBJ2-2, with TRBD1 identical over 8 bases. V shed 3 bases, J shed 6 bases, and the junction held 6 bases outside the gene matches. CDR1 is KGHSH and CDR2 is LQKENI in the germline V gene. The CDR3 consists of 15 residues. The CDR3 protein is CASSPPRTGSGELFF. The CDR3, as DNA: TGTGCCAGCTCACCGCCCCGGACAGGGTCCGGGGAGCTGTTTTTT. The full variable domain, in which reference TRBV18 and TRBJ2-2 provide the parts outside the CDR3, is NAGVMQNPRHLVRRRGQEARLRCSPMKGHSHVYWYRQLPEEGLKFMVYLQKENIIDESGMPKERFSAEFPKEGPSILRIQQVVRGDSAAYFCASSPPRTGSGELFFGEGSRLTVL.

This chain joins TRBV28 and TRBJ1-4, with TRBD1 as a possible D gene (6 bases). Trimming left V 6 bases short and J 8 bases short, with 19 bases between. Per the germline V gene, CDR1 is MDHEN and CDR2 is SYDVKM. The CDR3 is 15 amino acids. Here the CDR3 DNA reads TGTGCCAGCAGCCCTGGGGGGGGCTTGGGAGAAAAACTGTTTTTT. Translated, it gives CASSPGGGLGEKLFF.

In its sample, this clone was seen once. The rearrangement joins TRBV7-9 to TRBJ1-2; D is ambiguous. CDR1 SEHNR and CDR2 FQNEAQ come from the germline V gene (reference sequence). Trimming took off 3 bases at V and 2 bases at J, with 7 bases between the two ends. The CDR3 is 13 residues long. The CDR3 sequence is CASSLDGNYGYTF. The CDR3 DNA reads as TGTGCCAGCAGCTTGGACGGGAACTATGGCTACACCTTC.

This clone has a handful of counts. CDR3 loop: CASSSSGKKDSPLHF. DNA for the CDR3: TGTGCCAGCAGCTCATCGGGGAAGAAGGATTCACCCCTCCACTTT. The chain carries TRBV11-3 and TRBJ1-6; D not resolved. The germline gives CDR1 SGHNT, CDR2 YENEEA. V lost 4 bases and J 8 bases, leaving 15 bases between the germline ends. The CDR3 sequence is 15 residues long.

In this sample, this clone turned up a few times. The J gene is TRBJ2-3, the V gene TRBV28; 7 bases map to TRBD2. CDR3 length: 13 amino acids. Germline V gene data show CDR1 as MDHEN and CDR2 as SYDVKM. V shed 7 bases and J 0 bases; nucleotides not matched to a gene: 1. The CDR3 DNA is TGTGCCAGCACCGGGGGGAGCACAGATACGCAGTATTTT. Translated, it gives CASTGGSTDTQYF.

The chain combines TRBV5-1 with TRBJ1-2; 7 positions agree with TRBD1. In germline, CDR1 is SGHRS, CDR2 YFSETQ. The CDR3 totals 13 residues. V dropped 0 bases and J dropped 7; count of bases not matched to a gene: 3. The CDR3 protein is CASSLEQGTGYTF. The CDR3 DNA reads TGCGCCAGCAGCTTGGAACAGGGGACTGGCTACACCTTC.

CDR3 nucleotide sequence: TGTGCCAGCAGCCCCCGCTCGCAGCTCTACGAGCAGTACTTC. This encodes CASSPRSQLYEQYF. J is TRBJ2-7 and V is TRBV2; D is unresolved. The germline V and J ends were trimmed by 6 bases and 3 bases, with 15 bases remaining between them. The CDR3 sequence is 14 residues long. Per the germline V gene, CDR1 is SNHLY and CDR2 is FYNNEI. Full variable domain (outside the CDR3, taken from reference TRBV2 and TRBJ2-7): EPEVTQTPSHQVTQMGQEVILRCVPISNHLYFYWYRQILGQKVEFLVSFYNNEISEKSEIFDDQFSVERPDGSNFTLKIRSTKLEDSAMYFCASSPRSQLYEQYFGPGTRLTVT.

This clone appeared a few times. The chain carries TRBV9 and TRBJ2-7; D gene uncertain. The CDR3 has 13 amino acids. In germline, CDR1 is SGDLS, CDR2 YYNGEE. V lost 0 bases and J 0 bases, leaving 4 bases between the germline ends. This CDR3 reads CASSVAPSYEQYF. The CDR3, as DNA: TGTGCCAGCAGCGTAGCCCCCTCCTACGAGCAGTACTTC.

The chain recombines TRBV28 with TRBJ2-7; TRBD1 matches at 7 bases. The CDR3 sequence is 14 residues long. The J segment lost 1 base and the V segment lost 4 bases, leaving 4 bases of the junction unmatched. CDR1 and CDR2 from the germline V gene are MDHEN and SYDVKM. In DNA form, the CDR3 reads TGTGCCAGCAGTTCACCACAGGGGTCCTACGAGCAGTACTTC. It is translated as CASSSPQGSYEQYF.

The CDR3 is CASSQAWSEKLFF. DNA for the CDR3: TGCGCCAGCAGCCAGGCCTGGTCCGAAAAACTGTTTTTT. V is TRBV4-1 and J is TRBJ1-4; D call uncertain. CDR1 MGHRA and CDR2 YSYEKL come from the germline V gene. The V end was cut by 3 bases, the J end by 8 bases, with 10 bases between. This CDR3 has 13 amino acids.

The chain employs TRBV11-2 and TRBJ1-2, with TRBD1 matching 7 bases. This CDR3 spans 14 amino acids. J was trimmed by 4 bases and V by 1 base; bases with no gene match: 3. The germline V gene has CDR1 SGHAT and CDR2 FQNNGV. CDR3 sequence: CASSLGAGGYGYTF. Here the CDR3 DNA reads TGTGCCAGCAGCTTAGGTGCAGGGGGCTATGGCTACACCTTC.

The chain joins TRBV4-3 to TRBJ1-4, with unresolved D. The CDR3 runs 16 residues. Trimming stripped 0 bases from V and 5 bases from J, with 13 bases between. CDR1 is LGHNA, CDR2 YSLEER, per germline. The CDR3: CASSQDSFGGNEKLFF. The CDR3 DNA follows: TGCGCCAGCAGCCAAGACAGTTTCGGTGGGAATGAAAAACTGTTTTTT.

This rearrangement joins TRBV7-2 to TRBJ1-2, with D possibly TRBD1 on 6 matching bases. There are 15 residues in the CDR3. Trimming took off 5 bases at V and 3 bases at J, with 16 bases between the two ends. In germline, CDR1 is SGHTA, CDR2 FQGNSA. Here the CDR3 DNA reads TGTGCCAGCAGCCCCCCGGGACAACCTCACTATGGCTACACCTTC. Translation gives CASSPPGQPHYGYTF.

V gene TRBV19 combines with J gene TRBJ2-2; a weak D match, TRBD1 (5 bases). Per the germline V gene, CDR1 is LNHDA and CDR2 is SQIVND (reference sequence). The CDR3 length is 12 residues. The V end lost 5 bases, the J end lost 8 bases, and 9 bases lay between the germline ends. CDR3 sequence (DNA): TGTGCCAGTAGTTTCGCAGGGGGGGAGCTGTTTTTT. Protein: CASSFAGGELFF.

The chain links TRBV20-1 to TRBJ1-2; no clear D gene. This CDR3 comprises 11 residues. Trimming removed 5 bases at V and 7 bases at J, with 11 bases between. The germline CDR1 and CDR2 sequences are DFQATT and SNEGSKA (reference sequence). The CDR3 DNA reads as TGCAGTGCTCCGGAAGGGCTTGGCTACACCTTC. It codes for CSAPEGLGYTF.

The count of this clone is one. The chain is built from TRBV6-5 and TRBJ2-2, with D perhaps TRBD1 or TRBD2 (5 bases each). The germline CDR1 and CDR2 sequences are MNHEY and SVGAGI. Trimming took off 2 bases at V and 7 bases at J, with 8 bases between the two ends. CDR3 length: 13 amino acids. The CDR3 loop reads CASSYGGIGELFF. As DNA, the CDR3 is TGTGCCAGCAGTTACGGGGGAATCGGGGAGCTGTTTTTT.

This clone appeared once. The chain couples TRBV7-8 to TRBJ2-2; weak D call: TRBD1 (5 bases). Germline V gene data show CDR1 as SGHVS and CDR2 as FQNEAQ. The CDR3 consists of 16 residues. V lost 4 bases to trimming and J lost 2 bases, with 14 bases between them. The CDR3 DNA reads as TGTGCCAGCAGCTCCCCGTATGACAGAAACACCGGGGAGCTGTTTTTT. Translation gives CASSSPYDRNTGELFF.

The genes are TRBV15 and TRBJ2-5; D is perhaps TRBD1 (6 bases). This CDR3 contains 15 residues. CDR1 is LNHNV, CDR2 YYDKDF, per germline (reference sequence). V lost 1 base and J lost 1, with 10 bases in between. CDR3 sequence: CATSRARGPQETQYF. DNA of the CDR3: TGTGCCACCAGCAGAGCCAGGGGACCCCAAGAGACCCAGTACTTC.

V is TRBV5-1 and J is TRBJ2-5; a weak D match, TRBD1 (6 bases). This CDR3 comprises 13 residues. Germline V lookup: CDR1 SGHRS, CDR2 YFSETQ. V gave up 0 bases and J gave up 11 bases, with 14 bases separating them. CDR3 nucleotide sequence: TGCGCCAGCAGCTTGGAGGGGGATGCCGGGCAGTACTTC. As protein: CASSLEGDAGQYF.

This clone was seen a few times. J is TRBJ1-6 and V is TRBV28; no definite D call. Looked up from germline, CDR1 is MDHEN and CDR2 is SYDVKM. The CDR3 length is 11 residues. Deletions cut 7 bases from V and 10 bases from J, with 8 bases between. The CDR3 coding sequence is TGTGCCAGCACGCAGGTCTCACCCCTCCACTTT. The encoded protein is CASTQVSPLHF.

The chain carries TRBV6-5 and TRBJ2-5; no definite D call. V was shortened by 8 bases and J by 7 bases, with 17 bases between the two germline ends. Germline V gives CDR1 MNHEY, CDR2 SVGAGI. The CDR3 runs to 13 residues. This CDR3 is CASRSSPDGTQYF. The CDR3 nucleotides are TGTGCCAGCCGTTCATCCCCCGACGGGACCCAGTACTTC.

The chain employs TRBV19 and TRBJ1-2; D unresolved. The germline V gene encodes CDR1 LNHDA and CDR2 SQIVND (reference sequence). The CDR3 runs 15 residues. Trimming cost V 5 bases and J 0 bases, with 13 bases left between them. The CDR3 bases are TGTGCCAGTAGTTCTCCGGCCAAAACTAACTATGGCTACACCTTC. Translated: CASSSPAKTNYGYTF.

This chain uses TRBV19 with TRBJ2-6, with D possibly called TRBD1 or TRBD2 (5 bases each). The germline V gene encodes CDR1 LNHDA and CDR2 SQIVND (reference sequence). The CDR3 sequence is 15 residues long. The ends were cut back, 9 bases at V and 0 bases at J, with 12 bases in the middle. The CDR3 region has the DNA TGTGCCAGCCGGGACCGTCGCTCTGGGGCCAACGTCCTGACTTTC. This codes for CASRDRRSGANVLTF.

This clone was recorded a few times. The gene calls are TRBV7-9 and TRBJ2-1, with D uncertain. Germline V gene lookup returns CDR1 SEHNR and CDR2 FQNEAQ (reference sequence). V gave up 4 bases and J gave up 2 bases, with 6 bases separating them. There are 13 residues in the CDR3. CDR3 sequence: CASSSGAYNEQFF. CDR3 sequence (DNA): TGTGCCAGCAGCTCCGGAGCCTACAATGAGCAGTTCTTC.